Each of the 28 T cell receptor beta chains below was sequenced from the same sample in a study of beta chain features in type 1 diabetes. Study-wide points: People with Type 1 diabetes carried modestly yet significantly shorter TCRB CDR3s in all four CD4+ subsets.

No cognate antigen is known for these TCRs. Expressed TCRB transcripts were sequenced because the entire RNA isolate underwent reverse transcription. The repertoire was sequenced with immunoSEQ multiplex PCR; TCRdb's copy has only in-frame clones and lacks some. This sample has roughly 350,000 clones, with 9.5% to 10% found just once. Input material: central memory CD4+ T cells from blood. The receptor set was obtained from a man aged 25-40 years with type 1 diabetes.

The J gene is TRBJ1-2, the V gene TRBV29-1; D remains ambiguous. CDR1 is SQVTM and CDR2 is ANQGSEA in the germline V gene. This CDR3 has 13 residues. V shed 2 bases and J shed 8 bases, with 15 bases lying between them. The chain's CDR3 is CSVEPDSLNGYTF. In nucleotides, the CDR3 is TGCAGCGTTGAACCCGATTCGCTCAACGGCTACACCTTC.

This clone was picked up a small number of times. A much larger clone lies one base from this, so it may be a read error. The chain has TRBV28 and TRBJ2-3; no firm D call. V lost 4 bases to trimming and J lost 2 bases, with 1 base between them. This CDR3 region has 11 residues. Germline CDR1 and CDR2: MDHEN and SYDVKM. CDR3 in DNA: TGTGCCAGCAGTTACACAGATACGCAGTATTTT. Amino acid sequence: CASSYTDTQYF. The full variable domain, its missing parts supplied by reference TRBV28 and TRBJ2-3, is DVKVTQSSRYLVKRTGEKVFLECVQDMDHENMFWYRQDPGLGLRLIYFSYDVKMKEKGDIPEGYSVSREKKERFSLILESASTNQTSMYLCASSYTDTQYFGPGTRLTVL.

This clone has only a few counts. V gene TRBV7-2 combines with J gene TRBJ1-2; no reliable D call. Trimming cost V 2 bases and J 3 bases, with 10 bases left between them. Looked up from germline, CDR1 is SGHTA and CDR2 is FQGNSA. The CDR3 totals 14 residues. CDR3 sequence (DNA): TGTGCCAGCAGCTTACAACGGTCTGACTATGGCTACACCTTC. Protein sequence: CASSLQRSDYGYTF.

V and J are TRBV7-9 and TRBJ2-7; the match to TRBD2 covers 7 bases. CDR1 and CDR2 from the germline V gene are SEHNR and FQNEAQ (reference sequence). This CDR3 is 16 amino acids long. V dropped 10 bases and J dropped 1; count of bases not matched to a gene: 16. The chain's CDR3 is CATDPPMVGGSYEQYF. As DNA, the CDR3 is TGTGCCACCGACCCCCCCATGGTCGGGGGGTCCTACGAGCAGTACTTC.

V gene TRBV5-5 combines with J gene TRBJ2-6; 9 bases are a match to TRBD2. The junction had 12 bases not matched to a gene; V was cut back by 2 bases and J by 6 bases. CDR3 length: 18 amino acids. Germline assignment: CDR1 SGHKS and CDR2 YYEKEE (reference sequence). CDR3 nucleotide sequence: TGTGCCAGCAGCTTCCGAGGACTAGCGCCCTCTTCGGCCAACGTCCTGACTTTC. It yields the protein CASSFRGLAPSSANVLTF.

This clone was detected only a few times. J is TRBJ1-4 and V is TRBV5-8; D is undetermined. The CDR3 has 16 amino acids. With 3 bases removed from V and 5 bases from J, the gap between germline ends came to 17 bases. Germline values: CDR1 SGHTS, CDR2 YDEGEE. CDR3 DNA: TGTGCCAGCAGCTCCGCGATGATGGCGAAAAATGAAAAACTGTTTTTT. It encodes CASSSAMMAKNEKLFF.

The chain carries TRBV7-2 and TRBJ1-5; D unclear. The length of the CDR3 is 11 residues. V gave up 5 bases and J gave up 9 bases, with 8 bases separating them. Germline V CDR1 and CDR2: SGHTA, FQGNSA. CDR3 residues: CASSNRGPQHF. CDR3 sequence (DNA): TGTGCCAGCAGCAATCGGGGGCCCCAGCATTTT.

V is TRBV27 and J is TRBJ1-2; 10 bases are shared with TRBD1. Germline V gives CDR1 MNHEY, CDR2 SMNVEV (reference sequence). J lost 4 bases, V lost 5 bases, and 7 bases had no gene match. The CDR3 spans 15 residues. This CDR3 reads CASSLGTGEGYGYTF. The DNA of the CDR3 is TGTGCCAGCAGTCTTGGGACAGGGGAGGGCTATGGCTACACCTTC.

The sample holds many counts of this clone. The chain combines TRBV5-1 with TRBJ2-3; 8 bases fit TRBD1. CDR3 length equals 14 residues. Looked up from germline, CDR1 is SGHRS and CDR2 is YFSETQ. V was pared by 5 bases and J by 2 bases, with 4 bases of the junction left unmatched. The CDR3 region is CASRPTGATDTQYF. In nucleotides, the CDR3 is TGCGCCAGCAGACCGACAGGGGCCACAGATACGCAGTATTTT.

This chain uses TRBV7-3 with TRBJ2-5; 8 bases line up with TRBD1. Unmatched junction bases numbered 6, after V lost 5 bases and J lost 7 bases. Germline loops: CDR1 SGHTA, CDR2 FQGTGA. The CDR3 contains 13 residues. The CDR3 region is CASSIGQGGTQYF. CDR3 DNA: TGTGCCAGCAGCATCGGACAGGGCGGGACCCAGTACTTC.

The chain employs TRBV5-1 and TRBJ1-2; D not resolved. Per the germline V gene, CDR1 is SGHRS and CDR2 is YFSETQ. This CDR3 region has 12 residues. Deletions cut 7 bases from V and 4 bases from J, with 11 bases between. CDR3 loop: CASRQTGYGYTF. The CDR3 nucleotides read TGCGCCAGCCGGCAAACCGGCTATGGCTACACCTTC.

Concerning this clone: The sample has other DNA sequences that encode this CDR3 too. The V call is TRBV5-1, the J call TRBJ2-3, with no clear D. The length of the CDR3 is 13 residues. Germline V CDR1 and CDR2: SGHRS, YFSETQ. V was trimmed by 0 bases and J by 0 bases, leaving 2 bases between them. CDR3 loop: CASSLGSTDTQYF. In DNA, the CDR3 is TGCGCCAGCAGCTTGGGCAGCACAGATACGCAGTATTTT.

This clone was counted only a few times. The chain combines TRBV28 with TRBJ1-5; no clear D. The germline V gene has CDR1 MDHEN and CDR2 SYDVKM. Deletions cut 10 bases from V and 0 bases from J, with 22 bases between. This CDR3 has 17 amino acids. The CDR3: CATLSHEGSYSNQPQHF. CDR3 nucleotides: TGTGCCACCCTCTCCCATGAAGGGAGCTATAGCAATCAGCCCCAGCATTTT. The full variable domain, rest sourced from reference TRBV28 and TRBJ1-5, is DVKVTQSSRYLVKRTGEKVFLECVQDMDHENMFWYRQDPGLGLRLIYFSYDVKMKEKGDIPEGYSVSREKKERFSLILESASTNQTSMYLCATLSHEGSYSNQPQHFGDGTRLSIL.

The CDR3 DNA sequence: TGTGCCAGCAGTTACTCATACGGCACAGATACGCAGTATTTT. Protein sequence: CASSYSYGTDTQYF. This rearrangement joins TRBV6-6 to TRBJ2-3; D uncertain. Germline CDR1 reads MNHNY; CDR2 reads SVGAGI (reference sequence). V lost 0 bases and J 1 base, leaving 5 bases between the germline ends. The CDR3 extends over 14 amino acids.

The chain recombines TRBV27 with TRBJ1-1; perhaps TRBD1 as D (5 bases). The CDR3 runs to 16 residues. Per the germline V gene, CDR1 is MNHEY and CDR2 is SMNVEV (reference sequence). The V and J ends lost 5 bases and 4 bases respectively, with 20 bases between them. The CDR3 protein is CASSPRGSSLSTEAFF. In nucleotides, the CDR3 is TGTGCCAGCAGTCCTCGGGGCTCGAGTTTGTCCACTGAAGCTTTCTTT.

The table lists this clone with a few counts. Mismatch with germline at one junction end may stem from a read error. The chain recombines TRBV10-3 with TRBJ1-4; D is undetermined. The CDR3 spans 9 residues. Germline V gene data show CDR1 as ENHRY and CDR2 as SYGVKD. The CDR3 is CAISEPPKF. DNA for the CDR3: TGTGCCATCAGTGAGCCACCCAAATTT.

The chain is built from TRBV11-2 and TRBJ2-5; possible D gene TRBD1, 6 bases. V was shortened by 5 bases and J by 5 bases, with 12 bases between the two germline ends. Germline assignment: CDR1 SGHAT and CDR2 FQNNGV. This CDR3 spans 13 amino acids. The CDR3 is CASSPRGGETQYF. The DNA of the CDR3 is TGTGCCAGCAGCCCCCGAGGGGGTGAGACCCAGTACTTC. The full variable domain, in which reference TRBV11-2 and TRBJ2-5 provide the parts outside the CDR3, is EAGVAQSPRYKIIEKRQSVAFWCNPISGHATLYWYQQILGQGPKLLIQFQNNGVVDDSQLPKDRFSAERLKGVDSTLKIQPAKLEDSAVYLCASSPRGGETQYFGPGTRLLVL.

V gene TRBV5-1 combines with J gene TRBJ2-1; a weak D match, TRBD2 (5 bases). Germline V lookup: CDR1 SGHRS, CDR2 YFSETQ. The CDR3 spans 13 residues. V shed 3 bases and J shed 2 bases, with 6 bases lying between them. The CDR3: CASSSGTYNEQFF. The CDR3 region has the DNA TGCGCCAGCAGCTCCGGGACCTACAATGAGCAGTTCTTC. The full variable domain, with the rest looked up from reference TRBV5-1 and TRBJ2-1, is KAGVTQTPRYLIKTRGQQVTLSCSPISGHRSVSWYQQTPGQGLQFLFEYFSETQRNKGNFPGRFSGRQFSNSRSEMNVSTLELGDSALYLCASSSGTYNEQFFGPGTRLTVL.

In its sample, this clone was seen a few times. The rearrangement joins TRBV5-4 to TRBJ2-5; D unclear. Germline-derived CDR1 and CDR2 are SGHNT and YYREEE (reference sequence). The V end lost 5 bases, the J end lost 0 bases, and 17 bases lay between the germline ends. This CDR3 comprises 16 residues. The CDR3, as DNA: TGTGCCAGCAGGTCCTCGCAGGCCCCTTACCAAGAGACCCAGTACTTC. Translating gives CASRSSQAPYQETQYF. The full variable domain, rest sourced from reference TRBV5-4 and TRBJ2-5, is ETGVTQSPTHLIKTRGQQVTLRCSSQSGHNTVSWYQQALGQGPQFIFQYYREEENGRGNFPPRFSGLQFPNYSSELNVNALELDDSALYLCASRSSQAPYQETQYFGPGTRLLVL.

The chain employs TRBV6-1 and TRBJ2-7; 8 bases match TRBD1. V trimming: 7 bases; J trimming: 0 bases; junction bases outside the gene matches: 2. The CDR3 covers 13 residues. CDR1 and CDR2 from the germline V gene are MNHNS and SASEGT. The CDR3 DNA reads TGTGCCAGCAACAGGGGGGTCTCCTACGAGCAGTACTTC. Translation gives CASNRGVSYEQYF.

Only a few counts were recorded for this clone. The genes are TRBV30 and TRBJ2-1; 9 nucleotides line up with TRBD2. The CDR3 spans 15 residues. Trimming removed 0 bases from V and 1 base from J; junction bases left unmatched: 1. The V gene's germline CDR1 is GTSNPN and CDR2 SVGIG (reference sequence). CDR3 sequence (DNA): TGTGCCTGGAGTGTAACTAGCGGGTCCTACAATGAGCAGTTCTTC. Encoded protein: CAWSVTSGSYNEQFF.

This clone was counted only a few times. The chain is built from TRBV6-1 and TRBJ1-1; D not resolved. The V gene lost 6 bases and the J gene lost 4 bases, with 12 bases spanning the gap. Germline loops: CDR1 MNHNS, CDR2 SASEGT. CDR3 length: 13 residues. CDR3 residues: CASSGREATEAFF. CDR3 sequence (DNA): TGTGCCAGCAGCGGACGGGAGGCCACTGAAGCTTTCTTT.

The chain's CDR3 is CSVVTGIHEQYF. The DNA of the CDR3 is TGCAGCGTGGTAACAGGGATCCACGAGCAGTACTTC. The chain joins TRBV29-1 to TRBJ2-7, with a weak D call TRBD1 (6 bases). CDR3 length: 12 amino acids. The V gene's germline CDR1 is SQVTM and CDR2 ANQGSEA. Trimming took off 6 bases at V and 5 bases at J, with 14 bases between the two ends.

The table lists this clone with a few counts. This sequence joins TRBV6-6 and TRBJ1-1, with a tentative D call TRBD1 (6 bases). From germline, CDR1 is MNHNY and CDR2 SVGAGI (reference sequence). V was clipped by 5 bases and J by 3 bases, with 16 bases between them. CDR3 length: 15 residues. DNA for the CDR3: TGTGCCAGCAGTCCCTCCGGGACAACCCACACTGAAGCTTTCTTT. It specifies CASSPSGTTHTEAFF.

In DNA form, the CDR3 reads TGTGCCAGCAGATACTGGACAGGGGGTAGCAATCAGCCCCAGCATTTT. This codes for CASRYWTGGSNQPQHF. The chain links TRBV28 to TRBJ1-5, with TRBD1 identical over 10 bases. The CDR3 is 16 amino acids. Germline trimming cut 6 bases from V and 0 bases from J; bases unmatched to any gene: 5. The germline CDR1 and CDR2 sequences are MDHEN and SYDVKM.

The chain joins TRBV5-1 to TRBJ1-1; D remains ambiguous. The CDR3 consists of 13 residues. V lost 4 bases and J lost 5, with 12 bases in between. CDR1 and CDR2 (germline): SGHRS, YFSETQ. The CDR3, as DNA: TGCGCCAGCAGCCGAGTTGGTTTAACTGAAGCTTTCTTT. It is translated as CASSRVGLTEAFF.

CDR3 residues: CASSSLPGSYNEQFF. CDR3 sequence (DNA): TGTGCCAGCAGCTCCCTCCCGGGCTCCTACAATGAGCAGTTCTTC. The chain joins TRBV7-2 to TRBJ2-1; D not resolved. The CDR3 spans 15 residues. Germline CDR1 reads SGHTA; CDR2 reads FQGNSA. Trimming shortened V by 4 bases and J by 0 bases, and 10 bases separated the two germline ends.

This clone was counted between two and nine times. The V and J genes are TRBV7-2 and TRBJ2-7; possibly TRBD1 or TRBD2 for D (6 bases each). Germline V gene data show CDR1 as SGHTA and CDR2 as FQGNSA. The V end was cut by 5 bases, the J end by 7 bases, with 21 bases between. CDR3 length equals 15 residues. DNA of the CDR3: TGTGCCAGCAGCCATGGATCTGGGGGGCCTGGGGAGCAGTACTTC. Residues: CASSHGSGGPGEQYF.